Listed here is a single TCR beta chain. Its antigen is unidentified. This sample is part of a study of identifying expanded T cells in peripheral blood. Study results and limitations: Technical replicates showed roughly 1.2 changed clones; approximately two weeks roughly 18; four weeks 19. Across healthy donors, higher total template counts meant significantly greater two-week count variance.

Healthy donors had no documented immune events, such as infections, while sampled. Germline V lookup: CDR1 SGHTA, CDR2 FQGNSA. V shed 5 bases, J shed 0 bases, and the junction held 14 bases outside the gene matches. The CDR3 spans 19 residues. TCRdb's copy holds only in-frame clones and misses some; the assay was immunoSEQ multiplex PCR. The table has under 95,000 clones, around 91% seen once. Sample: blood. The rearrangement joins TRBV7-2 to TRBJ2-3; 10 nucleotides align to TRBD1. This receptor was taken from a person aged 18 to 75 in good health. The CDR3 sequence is CASSQRPGQGTPSTDTQYF. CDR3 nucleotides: TGTGCCAGCAGCCAACGTCCGGGACAGGGGACTCCTAGCACAGATACGCAGTATTTT.